These 25 T cell receptor beta chains share one sample of origin, sequenced in a study of human T cells and chemical hapten exposure. Noted time point: pre-sensitization, week 0. Treatment here: therapeutic diphenylcyclopropenone sensitization with weekly scalp DPC. TCRdb itself ran the RACE reads through MiXCR, one entry per CDR3 protein. The repertoire consists of some 400,000 distinct CDR3 sequences, with about 5.1% occurring once and the leading ten covering around 2.6%. The sample here was whole blood, taken in connection with sensitization to the hapten diphenylcyclopropenone (DPC). These receptors came from a woman aged 45-59 years with alopecia areata. Some clones in this sample may be carry-over from other donors' samples.

This rearrangement joins TRBV20-1 to TRBJ2-1; D is perhaps TRBD1 (5 bases). This CDR3 contains 13 residues. Germline loops: CDR1 DFQATT, CDR2 SNEGSKA (reference sequence). The CDR3 bases are TGCAGCGTCACGTGGGGCCCCTACAATGAGCAGTTCTTC. Residues: CSVTWGPYNEQFF.

This clonotype was detected only a few times. V and J are TRBV11-3 and TRBJ2-3, with a tentative D call TRBD2 (6 bases). Germline-derived CDR1 and CDR2 are SGHNT and YENEEA. V was cut by 6 bases and J by 0 bases, with 13 bases left in between. The CDR3 contains 15 residues. As DNA, the CDR3 is TGTGCCAGCAGATGGGAGCGGGTTAGCACAGATACGCAGTATTTT. It encodes CASRWERVSTDTQYF.

This clonotype was recorded at least ten times. The rearrangement uses TRBV20-1 and TRBJ1-6; 11 bases match TRBD1. V shed 7 bases and J 7 bases; nucleotides not matched to a gene: 3. Per the germline V gene, CDR1 is DFQATT and CDR2 is SNEGSKA (reference sequence). This CDR3 is built from 13 residues. CDR3 bases: TGCAGTGGGACAGGGGGCAGAAATTCACCCCTCCACTTT. Its translation: CSGTGGRNSPLHF.

This clonotype was observed at least ten times. V gene TRBV5-6 combines with J gene TRBJ2-7; D perhaps matches TRBD1 (5 bases). The CDR3 has 13 residues. V shed 2 bases and J shed 7 bases, with 13 bases lying between them. Germline V gene data show CDR1 as SGHDT and CDR2 as YYEEEE. CDR3 protein: CASSLGRGLEQYF. CDR3 nucleotide sequence: TGTGCCAGCAGCTTAGGTAGGGGCCTGGAGCAGTACTTC.

This clonotype was detected many times. This sequence joins TRBV11-2 and TRBJ2-1, with D maybe TRBD2 (5 bases). V was cut by 4 bases and J by 6 bases, with 19 bases left in between. The CDR3 spans 16 residues. Germline-derived CDR1 and CDR2 are SGHAT and FQNNGV. For the CDR3, the DNA is TGTGCCAGCAGCTCGCTCCGGGGTAGAGGTAGCAATGAGCAGTTCTTC. Translating gives CASSSLRGRGSNEQFF. Full variable domain (rest looked up from reference TRBV11-2 and TRBJ2-1): EAGVAQSPRYKIIEKRQSVAFWCNPISGHATLYWYQQILGQGPKLLIQFQNNGVVDDSQLPKDRFSAERLKGVDSTLKIQPAKLEDSAVYLCASSSLRGRGSNEQFFGPGTRLTVL.

This clonotype showed up many times. The J gene is TRBJ2-3, the V gene TRBV7-9, with D perhaps TRBD2 (6 bases). CDR3 length: 12 residues. The V gene's germline CDR1 is SEHNR and CDR2 FQNEAQ (reference sequence). The V and J ends lost 5 bases and 6 bases respectively, with 9 bases between them. The CDR3 DNA reads as TGTGCCAGCAGCCCGGGACTTGATACGCAGTATTTT. Residues: CASSPGLDTQYF.

Concerning this clonotype: A single base separates this from a much larger clone, so it may be a read error. This sequence joins TRBV6-5 and TRBJ2-3; the D gene could be TRBD1 or TRBD2 (5 bases each). The CDR3 extends over 15 amino acids. In germline, CDR1 is MNHEY, CDR2 SVGAGI. In DNA, the CDR3 is TGTGCCAGCAGTTATTTGGGACCTAGCACAGGTACGCAGTATTTT. This encodes CASSYLGPSTGTQYF.

This clonotype has a count of ten or more. The rearrangement links TRBV20-1 to TRBJ1-5, with D possibly TRBD1 on 5 matching bases. Germline V lookup: CDR1 DFQATT, CDR2 SNEGSKA (reference sequence). With 4 bases removed from V and 0 bases from J, the gap between germline ends came to 13 bases. The CDR3 has 15 amino acids. CDR3 bases: TGCAGTGCTACATTCGGGGGAAATAGCAATCAGCCCCAGCATTTT. It yields the protein CSATFGGNSNQPQHF.

This clonotype was seen repeatedly, ten times or more. The rearrangement joins TRBV12-3 or TRBV12-4 to TRBJ2-6; D remains ambiguous. V dropped 3 bases and J dropped 0 bases, with 6 bases sitting between them. The CDR3 spans 15 residues. The CDR3 loop reads CASSFLSSGANVLTF. CDR3 sequence (DNA): TGTGCCAGCAGTTTCTTGTCCTCTGGGGCCAACGTCCTGACTTTC.

The chain carries TRBV20-1 and TRBJ2-1; tentative D call: TRBD2 (6 bases). The V gene lost 6 bases and the J gene lost 8 bases, with 23 bases spanning the gap. This CDR3 contains 15 residues. Germline V CDR1 and CDR2: DFQATT, SNEGSKA (reference sequence). CDR3 DNA sequence: TGCAGTGCCCTGGAGGTCCGGGAGTCTCTATATGAGCAGTTCTTC. Protein: CSALEVRESLYEQFF.

This clonotype has at least ten counts. The chain has TRBV7-2 and TRBJ2-5; D may match TRBD1 or TRBD2 (6 bases each). This CDR3 comprises 15 residues. V lost 1 base and J lost 4, with 13 bases in between. Germline lookup yields CDR1 SGHTA and CDR2 FQGNSA. The CDR3 coding sequence is TGTGCCAGCAGCTTAGGAGCACAGGGAGGAGAGACCCAGTACTTC. It encodes CASSLGAQGGETQYF.

The CDR3 protein is CSARGGEEQFF. CDR3 coding DNA: TGCAGTGCTAGAGGGGGGGAGGAGCAGTTCTTC. The chain has TRBV20-1 and TRBJ2-1, with D possibly being TRBD2 (6 bases). Germline assignment: CDR1 DFQATT and CDR2 SNEGSKA (reference sequence). Trimming pared 1 base from V and 10 bases from J, leaving 8 bases between. The CDR3 runs to 11 residues.

This clonotype was seen many times. The genes are TRBV27 and TRBJ2-7; D gene ambiguous. Germline CDR1 is MNHEY and CDR2 is SMNVEV (reference sequence). The germline V and J ends were trimmed by 2 bases and 5 bases, with 13 bases remaining between them. The length of the CDR3 is 14 residues. CDR3 nucleotide sequence: TGTGCCAGCAGTTTAGAGGCAGTGTCCCACGAGCAGTACTTC. Translating gives CASSLEAVSHEQYF.

This clonotype was observed a handful of times. The genes are TRBV5-1 and TRBJ1-5, with 10 bases aligning to TRBD1. Trimming cost V 3 bases and J 3 bases; bases outside gene matches: 6. This CDR3 is built from 16 residues. Germline loops: CDR1 SGHRS, CDR2 YFSETQ. CDR3 sequence reads: CASSSGQGGTNQPQHF. CDR3 DNA: TGCGCCAGCAGCTCCGGACAGGGGGGAACCAATCAGCCCCAGCATTTT. Drawing the rest from reference TRBV5-1 and TRBJ1-5, the complete variable domain is KAGVTQTPRYLIKTRGQQVTLSCSPISGHRSVSWYQQTPGQGLQFLFEYFSETQRNKGNFPGRFSGRQFSNSRSEMNVSTLELGDSALYLCASSSGQGGTNQPQHFGDGTRLSIL.

The chain uses TRBV6-5 and TRBJ2-2; D possibly corresponds to TRBD2 (5 bases). CDR3 length: 16 amino acids. V lost 0 bases to trimming and J lost 5 bases, with 13 bases between them. The V gene's germline CDR1 is MNHEY and CDR2 SVGAGI. CDR3 in amino acids: CASSYSRPTGTGELFF. The CDR3, as DNA: TGTGCCAGCAGTTACTCGAGACCGACGGGAACCGGGGAGCTGTTTTTT.

This clonotype was detected ten times or more. The V and J genes are TRBV24-1 and TRBJ2-2; D is undetermined. CDR1 and CDR2 from the germline V gene are KGHDR and SFDVKD. The V and J ends lost 10 bases and 7 bases respectively, with 9 bases between them. The length of the CDR3 is 11 residues. The DNA for the CDR3 is TGTGCCACGGCAGTAGGCGGGGAGCTGTTTTTT. This codes for CATAVGGELFF.

This clonotype came up many times. The genes are TRBV5-4 and TRBJ1-2, with D perhaps matching TRBD1 (5 bases). CDR3 size: 13 residues. The germline CDR1 and CDR2 sequences are SGHNT and YYREEE (reference sequence). V lost 4 bases and J lost 2, with 9 bases in between. Here the CDR3 DNA reads TGTGCCAGCAGCCTACGACAGAACTATGGCTACACCTTC. Translation: CASSLRQNYGYTF.

At least ten counts were recorded for this clonotype. The J gene is TRBJ2-1, the V gene TRBV4-1; tentatively, D is TRBD1 (6 bases). The ends were cut back, 1 base at V and 9 bases at J, with 13 bases in the middle. CDR3 length equals 14 residues. CDR1 and CDR2 from the germline V gene are MGHRA and YSYEKL. The CDR3 spells CASSQVTGHGEQFF. The CDR3 region has the DNA TGCGCCAGCAGCCAAGTTACAGGGCATGGTGAGCAGTTCTTC.

This clonotype was counted ten times or more. The V and J genes are TRBV5-1 and TRBJ2-7; 7 bases line up with TRBD1. V lost 0 bases and J lost 5; bases outside the gene matches: 5. The CDR3 totals 14 residues. Looked up from germline, CDR1 is SGHRS and CDR2 is YFSETQ. CDR3 region: CASSLGQGTHEQYF. The CDR3 DNA reads as TGCGCCAGCAGCTTGGGACAGGGTACCCACGAGCAGTACTTC. Using reference TRBV5-1 and TRBJ2-7 for the parts outside the CDR3, the full variable domain is KAGVTQTPRYLIKTRGQQVTLSCSPISGHRSVSWYQQTPGQGLQFLFEYFSETQRNKGNFPGRFSGRQFSNSRSEMNVSTLELGDSALYLCASSLGQGTHEQYFGPGTRLTVT.

This clonotype was recorded a few times. The rearrangement joins TRBV20-1 to TRBJ2-1; D could derive from TRBD1 or TRBD2 (6 bases each). Per the germline V gene, CDR1 is DFQATT and CDR2 is SNEGSKA (reference sequence). V lost 3 bases and J lost 1, with 10 bases in between. The CDR3 contains 14 residues. This CDR3 reads CSASIGGSYNEQFF. CDR3 in DNA: TGCAGTGCTAGTATAGGGGGGTCCTACAATGAGCAGTTCTTC.

V usage is TRBV27 and J usage is TRBJ2-3, with 10 bases aligning to TRBD2. This CDR3 spans 20 amino acids. CDR1 is MNHEY and CDR2 is SMNVEV in the germline V gene (reference sequence). Trimming cost V 3 bases and J 5 bases; bases outside gene matches: 20. CDR3 sequence: CASSFSPPGLALAGGDTQYF. The CDR3 nucleotides read TGTGCCAGCAGTTTCTCACCTCCGGGACTAGCCTTAGCGGGGGGAGATACGCAGTATTTT.

A note on this clonotype: Given a much more abundant clone one base away, this may be a read error. The chain couples TRBV11-2 to TRBJ2-1; no clear D. Looked up from germline, CDR1 is SGHAT and CDR2 is FQNNGV. The V and J ends lost 5 bases and 5 bases respectively, with 4 bases between them. The CDR3 length is 11 residues. CDR3 bases: TGTGCCAGCAGCACTAACAATGAGCAGTTCTTC. It is translated as CASSTNNEQFF.

At least ten counts were recorded for this clonotype. The gene calls are TRBV2 and TRBJ2-3, with D unresolved. Germline V lookup: CDR1 SNHLY, CDR2 FYNNEI. The CDR3 has 14 residues. Trimming shortened V by 7 bases and J by 2 bases, and 13 bases separated the two germline ends. The CDR3 DNA is TGTGCCAGCACAATTGCACCATCCACAGATACGCAGTATTTT. The encoded protein is CASTIAPSTDTQYF.

This clonotype was seen many times. The chain couples TRBV7-2 to TRBJ1-5, with D unresolved. Germline V gene lookup returns CDR1 SGHTA and CDR2 FQGNSA. Trimming took 3 bases from V and 5 from J, leaving 8 bases between them. This CDR3 contains 13 residues. The CDR3 sequence: CASSFGHDQPQHF. CDR3 nucleotide sequence: TGTGCCAGCAGCTTTGGGCACGATCAGCCCCAGCATTTT.

At least ten counts were recorded for this clonotype. The V call is TRBV20-1, the J call TRBJ2-3; TRBD2 might be the D (6 bases). The germline V gene has CDR1 DFQATT and CDR2 SNEGSKA (reference sequence). The CDR3 contains 15 residues. V lost 0 bases and J 0 bases, leaving 10 bases between the germline ends. CDR3 sequence: CSARDNGRSTDTQYF. DNA of the CDR3: TGCAGTGCTAGAGATAATGGGAGGAGCACAGATACGCAGTATTTT.